Below are 24 T cell receptor beta chains sequenced from a single sample in a study of a mutant IDH1 vaccine in newly diagnosed glioma. Time point here: week 35, safety follow-up. Mutant IDH1 20-mer peptide, at 300 ug, made up each vaccine dose, with topical imiquimod. Profiling relied on immunoSEQ multiplex PCR, and the TCRdb table lists in-frame clones only, not all of them. The sample holds around 70,000 clones, about 88% seen once. Antigens of these TCRs are unknown. The material sequenced was PBMCs, taken from a glioma patient whose treatment included an IDH1 peptide vaccine. Receptor source: a man aged 25 to 40 with glioma.

V usage is TRBV5-1 and J usage is TRBJ1-1; 9 bases are shared with TRBD1. In germline, CDR1 is SGHRS, CDR2 YFSETQ. The CDR3 covers 15 residues. Unmatched junction bases numbered 5, after V lost 4 bases and J lost 1 base. CDR3 nucleotides: TGCGCCAGCAGCCTACGGGACAGGGCGAACACTGAAGCTTTCTTT. The encoded protein is CASSLRDRANTEAFF.

The V and J genes are TRBV7-9 and TRBJ2-3; 12 nucleotides agree with TRBD2. CDR1 is SEHNR, CDR2 FQNEAQ, per germline (reference sequence). The CDR3 loop spans 18 amino acids. The V gene end was trimmed by 0 bases and the J gene end by 5 bases; junction bases not matched to a gene: 9. In DNA, the CDR3 is TGTGCCAGCAGCTTAGCCCCCTCTAGCGGGGGGGCGATAGATACGCAGTATTTT. Translation: CASSLAPSSGGAIDTQYF.

The DNA for the CDR3 is TGTGCCAGCAGCCATGGGTGGGAGCTGTTTTTT. It yields the protein CASSHGWELFF. V and J are TRBV11-2 and TRBJ2-2; D gene unclear. This CDR3 spans 11 amino acids. CDR1 is SGHAT, CDR2 FQNNGV, per germline. Deletions cut 5 bases from V and 9 bases from J, with 7 bases between.

This clone turned up a few times. This rearrangement joins TRBV28 to TRBJ1-1; TRBD1 agrees at 7 bases. The CDR3 has 12 amino acids. Looked up from germline, CDR1 is MDHEN and CDR2 is SYDVKM. V lost 8 bases and J lost 4; bases outside the gene matches: 4. The CDR3 is CASHRGTTEAFF. The DNA of the CDR3 is TGTGCCAGCCACAGGGGCACCACTGAAGCTTTCTTT.

This clone was seen more than once but under ten times. The chain employs TRBV7-8 and TRBJ1-2; D possibly corresponds to TRBD1 (5 bases). V was trimmed by 3 bases and J by 8 bases, leaving 13 bases between them. Germline CDR1 and CDR2: SGHVS and FQNEAQ. This CDR3 spans 13 amino acids. For the CDR3, the DNA is TGTGCCAGCAGCTTCTCGAGGAGGGGAGGCTACACCTTC. Amino acid sequence: CASSFSRRGGYTF.

In this sample, this clone turned up once. Here the CDR3 omits its conserved ending phenylalanine or tryptophan, so a read error is the likely source. The chain employs TRBV30 and TRBJ1-1; a weak D match, TRBD1 (5 bases). The V gene's germline CDR1 is GTSNPN and CDR2 SVGIG (reference sequence). The V end lost 2 bases, the J end lost 3 bases, and 16 bases lay between the germline ends. This CDR3 contains 15 residues. The CDR3: CAWSRVAGSHTEAFL. CDR3 nucleotide sequence: TGTGCCTGGAGTCGGGTGGCAGGGAGCCACACTGAAGCTTTCCTT.

The DNA for the CDR3 is TGCGCCAGCAGCTTACTAGCGACAGGCACAGATACGCAGTATTTT. It specifies CASSLLATGTDTQYF. The chain joins TRBV5-1 to TRBJ2-3; 7 bases line up with TRBD2. The CDR3 has 15 amino acids. With V trimmed by 2 bases and J by 1 base, 4 bases remained unmatched. Germline loops: CDR1 SGHRS, CDR2 YFSETQ.

This rearrangement joins TRBV27 to TRBJ1-1; D is undetermined. This CDR3 has 15 amino acids. From germline, CDR1 is MNHEY and CDR2 SMNVEV (reference sequence). Trimming removed 0 bases from V and 4 bases from J, with 12 bases in between. The CDR3 DNA reads as TGTGCCAGCAGTTTATCGTCGCTCTTCAGCACTGAAGCTTTCTTT. Translated, it gives CASSLSSLFSTEAFF.

On this clone itself: One end of the junction fails to match germline, which may point to a read error. The sample carries other DNA sequences with the same CDR3. The chain employs TRBV5-4 and TRBJ1-4; TRBD1 is a possible D gene (6 bases). The length of the CDR3 is 13 residues. Germline V gene lookup returns CDR1 SGHNT and CDR2 YYREEE (reference sequence). CDR3: CASSPQGNEKLFF. The CDR3 nucleotides read TGTGCCAGCAGCCCACAGGGAAACGAAAAATTGTTTTTT.

This chain joins TRBV27 and TRBJ1-6; D unclear. V lost 8 bases, J lost 0 bases, and 17 bases lay in between. CDR1 is MNHEY, CDR2 SMNVEV, per germline (reference sequence). The CDR3 has 17 amino acids. CDR3 in amino acids: CASQAGMPLSYNSPLHF. CDR3 DNA: TGTGCCAGCCAAGCGGGGATGCCCCTCTCCTATAATTCACCCCTCCACTTT.

The rearrangement uses TRBV27 and TRBJ1-2, with TRBD1 as a possible D gene (6 bases). V lost 3 bases and J 2 bases, leaving 10 bases between the germline ends. Germline V gene lookup returns CDR1 MNHEY and CDR2 SMNVEV (reference sequence). The CDR3 covers 14 residues. The CDR3 loop is CASSLNRVNYGYTF. The CDR3 nucleotides are TGTGCCAGCAGTTTGAACAGGGTAAACTATGGCTACACCTTC.

The J gene is TRBJ2-2, the V gene TRBV5-1, with D tentatively TRBD2 (6 bases). The ends were cut back, 5 bases at V and 7 bases at J, with 18 bases in the middle. Per the germline V gene, CDR1 is SGHRS and CDR2 is YFSETQ. CDR3 length: 15 amino acids. CDR3 sequence reads: CASRYVGSSRGELFF. The CDR3 coding sequence is TGCGCCAGCAGATACGTCGGGAGCTCGCGCGGGGAGCTGTTTTTT.

The chain recombines TRBV5-4 with TRBJ2-1; D is unresolved. V lost 5 bases and J lost 0, with 12 bases in between. This CDR3 region has 15 residues. Germline loops: CDR1 SGHNT, CDR2 YYREEE (reference sequence). The CDR3 is CASSLHISSYNEQFF. For the CDR3, the DNA is TGTGCCAGCAGTCTCCATATTAGCTCCTACAATGAGCAGTTCTTC.

The chain combines TRBV12-2 with TRBJ2-7. TRBV12-2 is a pseudogene. The CDR3 sequence is 16 residues long. The DNA for the CDR3 is TGTGCAAGTCGCTTAGGGGGGCAGGGACTCAAAACGGAGCAGTACTTC. Translated: CASRLGGQGLKTEQYF.

The CDR3 here is CASRTQGDAFF. The CDR3 DNA reads as TGTGCCAGTAGGACACAGGGAGATGCTTTCTTT. This chain joins TRBV19 and TRBJ1-1, with a weak D call TRBD1 (6 bases). CDR1 is LNHDA and CDR2 is SQIVND in the germline V gene (reference sequence). With 6 bases removed from V and 11 bases from J, the gap between germline ends came to 13 bases. The CDR3 covers 11 residues.

Regarding this clone: The junction shows a germline mismatch at one end, possibly a read error. The chain employs TRBV15 and TRBJ2-7; D gene ambiguous. The germline V gene has CDR1 LNHNV and CDR2 YYDKDF (reference sequence). The CDR3 loop spans 14 amino acids. The CDR3 region has the DNA TGTGCCACCAGCAGGGACGGTCCCGTGAACGAGCGGTACTTC. Its protein product is CATSRDGPVNERYF.

In this sample, this clone turned up once. This rearrangement joins TRBV7-9 to TRBJ2-2; 12 nucleotides match TRBD2. Losses at the gene ends were 5 bases for V and 0 bases for J; bases not matched to a gene: 1. CDR3 length: 16 residues. Germline V gene sequence: CDR1 SEHNR, CDR2 FQNEAQ (reference sequence). The CDR3, as DNA: TGTGCCAGCAGCCCTAGCGGGAGGGCGAACACCGGGGAGCTGTTTTTT. It translates to CASSPSGRANTGELFF.

This chain links TRBV5-4 with TRBJ1-1, with D maybe TRBD1 (6 bases). Germline V gene lookup returns CDR1 SGHNT and CDR2 YYREEE (reference sequence). The CDR3 contains 16 residues. The germline V and J ends were trimmed by 4 bases and 5 bases, with 21 bases remaining between them. In DNA, the CDR3 is TGTGCCAGCAGCCCGGGAGGCGGGGAAGGGGGAACTGAAGCTTTCTTT. Its protein is CASSPGGGEGGTEAFF.

This clone was detected only a few times. V gene TRBV29-1 combines with J gene TRBJ1-5, with D maybe TRBD1 (5 bases). The germline V gene has CDR1 SQVTM and CDR2 ANQGSEA. The length of the CDR3 is 15 residues. Trimming removed 3 bases from V and 7 bases from J, with 19 bases in between. In DNA, the CDR3 is TGCAGCGTTGAGGTCAGGGAGGGATCGAGCCAGCCCCAGCATTTT. Translation gives CSVEVREGSSQPQHF.

This rearrangement joins TRBV7-8 to TRBJ2-3, with TRBD2 matching over 12 bases. The CDR3 length is 16 residues. Germline CDR1 reads SGHVS; CDR2 reads FQNEAQ. The V gene end was trimmed by 3 bases and the J gene end by 5 bases; junction bases not matched to a gene: 6. The CDR3 DNA reads TGTGCCAGCAGCTTGCGACTAGCGGGAGTCCTAGATACGCAGTATTTT. Translating gives CASSLRLAGVLDTQYF.

In its sample, this clone was seen a few times. V gene TRBV4-1 combines with J gene TRBJ1-5; D gene uncertain. Germline CDR1 MGHRA, CDR2 YSYEKL. V shed 1 base and J shed 7 bases, with 8 bases lying between them. The CDR3 runs 13 residues. The CDR3 is CASSQGVGQPQHF. CDR3 DNA sequence: TGCGCCAGCAGCCAAGGGGTAGGGCAGCCCCAGCATTTT.

This chain links TRBV19 with TRBJ1-5; 8 bases align to TRBD1. J was trimmed by 7 bases and V by 5 bases; bases with no gene match: 4. The CDR3 is made up of 13 amino acids. The germline CDR1 and CDR2 sequences are LNHDA and SQIVND (reference sequence). CDR3 protein: CASSGQGWQPQHF. CDR3 sequence (DNA): TGTGCCAGTAGTGGACAGGGATGGCAGCCCCAGCATTTT. Drawing the rest from reference TRBV19 and TRBJ1-5, the complete variable domain is DGGITQSPKYLFRKEGQNVTLSCEQNLNHDAMYWYRQDPGQGLRLIYYSQIVNDFQKGDIAEGYSVSREKKESFPLTVTSAQKNPTAFYLCASSGQGWQPQHFGDGTRLSIL.

This clone was seen just once. The rearrangement uses TRBV5-3 and TRBJ2-1, with 10 bases that match TRBD1. TRBV5-3 is labeled an ORF, and its function is uncertain. Germline trimming cut 3 bases from V and 8 bases from J; bases unmatched to any gene: 8. CDR3 length: 15 residues. In DNA, the CDR3 is TGTGCCAGAAGCTCCAGACAGGGGGCAATAGATGAGCAGTTCTTC. Translating it yields CARSSRQGAIDEQFF.

This chain uses TRBV19 with TRBJ2-1, with TRBD2 identical over 8 bases. V trimming: 7 bases; J trimming: 2 bases; junction bases outside the gene matches: 7. Germline loops: CDR1 LNHDA, CDR2 SQIVND (reference sequence). CDR3 length: 15 amino acids. The CDR3 region is CASMAFSGAYNEQFF. The CDR3 nucleotides read TGTGCCAGTATGGCCTTTAGCGGGGCCTACAATGAGCAGTTCTTC.